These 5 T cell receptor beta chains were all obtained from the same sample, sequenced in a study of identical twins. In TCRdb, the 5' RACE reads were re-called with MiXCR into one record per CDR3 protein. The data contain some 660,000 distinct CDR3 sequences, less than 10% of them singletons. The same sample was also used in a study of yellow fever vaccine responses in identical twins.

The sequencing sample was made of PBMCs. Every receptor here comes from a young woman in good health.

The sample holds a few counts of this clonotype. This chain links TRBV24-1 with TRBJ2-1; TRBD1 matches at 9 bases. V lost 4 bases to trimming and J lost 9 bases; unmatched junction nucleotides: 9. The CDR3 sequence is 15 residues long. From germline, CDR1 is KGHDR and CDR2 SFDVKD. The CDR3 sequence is CATSDRDREGGEQFF. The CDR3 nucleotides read TGTGCCACCAGTGACCGGGACAGGGAAGGTGGTGAGCAGTTCTTC.

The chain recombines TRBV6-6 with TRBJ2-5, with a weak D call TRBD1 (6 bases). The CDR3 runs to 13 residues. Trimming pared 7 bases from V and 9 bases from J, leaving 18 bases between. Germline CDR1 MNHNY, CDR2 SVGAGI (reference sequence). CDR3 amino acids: CASIPPTGSPQYF. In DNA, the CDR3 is TGTGCCAGCATTCCACCTACAGGGTCACCCCAGTACTTC.

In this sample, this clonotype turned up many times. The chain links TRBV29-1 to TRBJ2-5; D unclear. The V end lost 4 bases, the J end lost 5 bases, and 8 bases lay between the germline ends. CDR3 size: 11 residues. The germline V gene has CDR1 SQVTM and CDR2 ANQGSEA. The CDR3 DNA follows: TGCAGCGTTGGATTGGGGGAGACCCAGTACTTC. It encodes CSVGLGETQYF.

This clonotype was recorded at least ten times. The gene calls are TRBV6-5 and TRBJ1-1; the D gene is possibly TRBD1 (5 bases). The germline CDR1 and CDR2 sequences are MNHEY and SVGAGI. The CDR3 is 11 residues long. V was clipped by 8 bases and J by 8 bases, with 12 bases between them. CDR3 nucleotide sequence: TGTGCCAGCGCCCAGGGTATCGAAGCTTTCTTT. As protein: CASAQGIEAFF.

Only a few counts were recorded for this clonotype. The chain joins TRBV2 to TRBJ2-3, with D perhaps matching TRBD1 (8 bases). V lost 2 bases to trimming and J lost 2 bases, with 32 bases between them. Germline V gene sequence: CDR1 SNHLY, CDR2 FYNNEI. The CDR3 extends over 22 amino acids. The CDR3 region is CASSEPVTGGPSGLNTTDTQYF. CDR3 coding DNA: TGTGCCAGCAGTGAACCTGTCACAGGGGGTCCTAGCGGTCTGAACACCACAGATACGCAGTATTTT.